This T cell receptor beta chain was identified during a study of shared clonotypes between healthy human individuals. Concerning this clone: Its specificity is not known.

Regarding the study as a whole: Around 4.9% of naive CD4 clonotypes were shared across several donors. The expectation was that sequencing depth would affect clonotype sharing among donors.

After removal of 4 bases from V and 2 bases from J, the junction contained 5 bases not matched to a gene. This CDR3 is built from 15 residues. Germline lookup yields CDR1 LNHDA and CDR2 SQIVND (reference sequence). The protocol was immunoSEQ multiplex PCR, while the TCRdb copy is restricted to in-frame clones and leaves out a portion. The data hold under 2,500,000 clones, with nearly 97% observed a single time. The chain uses TRBV19 and TRBJ2-1; 7 nucleotides agree with TRBD1. Material for sequencing was naive CD4+ T cells sorted from blood. The subset denotes: CD45RA+ positively selected. The clonotype originates from a man aged 18 to 29 in good health. The CDR3: CASSRGQTTYNEQFF. For the CDR3, the DNA is TGTGCCAGTAGTAGGGGACAGACTACCTACAATGAGCAGTTCTTC.